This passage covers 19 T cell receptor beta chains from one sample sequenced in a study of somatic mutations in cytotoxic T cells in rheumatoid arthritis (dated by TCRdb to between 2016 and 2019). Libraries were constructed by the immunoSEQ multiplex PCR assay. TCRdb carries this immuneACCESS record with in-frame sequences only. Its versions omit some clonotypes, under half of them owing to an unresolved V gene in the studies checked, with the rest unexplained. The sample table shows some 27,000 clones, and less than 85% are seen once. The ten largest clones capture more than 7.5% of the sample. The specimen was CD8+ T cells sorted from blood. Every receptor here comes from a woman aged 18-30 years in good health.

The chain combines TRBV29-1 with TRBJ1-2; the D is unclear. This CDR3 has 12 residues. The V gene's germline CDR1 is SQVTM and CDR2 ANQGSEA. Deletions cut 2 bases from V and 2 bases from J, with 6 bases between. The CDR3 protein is CSVETANYGYTF. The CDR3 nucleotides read TGCAGCGTTGAAACAGCCAACTATGGCTACACCTTC. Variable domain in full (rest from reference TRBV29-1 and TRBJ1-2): SAVISQKPSRDICQRGTSLTIQCQVDSQVTMMFWYRQQPGQSLTLIATANQGSEATYESGFVIDKFPISRPNLTFSTLTVSNMSPEDSSIYLCSVETANYGYTFGSGTRLTVV.

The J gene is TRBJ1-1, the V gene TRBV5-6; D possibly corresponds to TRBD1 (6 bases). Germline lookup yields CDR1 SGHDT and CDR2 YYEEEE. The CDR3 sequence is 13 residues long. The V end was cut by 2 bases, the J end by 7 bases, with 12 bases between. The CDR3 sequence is CASSFGGQGEAFF. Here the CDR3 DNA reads TGTGCCAGCAGCTTCGGGGGGCAGGGTGAAGCTTTCTTT.

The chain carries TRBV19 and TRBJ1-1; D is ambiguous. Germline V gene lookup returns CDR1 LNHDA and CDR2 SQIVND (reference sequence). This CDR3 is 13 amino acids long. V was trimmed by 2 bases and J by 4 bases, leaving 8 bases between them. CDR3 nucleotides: TGTGCCAGTAGTATATGGGGTGGCACTGAAGCTTTCTTT. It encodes CASSIWGGTEAFF.

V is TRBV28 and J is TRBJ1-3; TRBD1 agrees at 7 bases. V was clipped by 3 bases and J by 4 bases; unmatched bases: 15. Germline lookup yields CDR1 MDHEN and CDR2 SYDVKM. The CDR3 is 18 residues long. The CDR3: CASSLGPAGGRSGNTIYF. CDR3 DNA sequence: TGTGCCAGCAGTTTGGGGCCCGCAGGGGGACGATCAGGAAACACCATATATTTT. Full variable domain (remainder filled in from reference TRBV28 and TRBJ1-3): DVKVTQSSRYLVKRTGEKVFLECVQDMDHENMFWYRQDPGLGLRLIYFSYDVKMKEKGDIPEGYSVSREKKERFSLILESASTNQTSMYLCASSLGPAGGRSGNTIYFGEGSWLTVV.

The CDR3 reads CAWGDGYTF. CDR3 bases: TGTGCCTGGGGGGATGGCTACACCTTC. The chain is built from TRBV30 and TRBJ1-2; D is undetermined. The CDR3 length is 9 residues. CDR1 and CDR2 (germline): GTSNPN, SVGIG (reference sequence). With 5 bases removed from V and 6 bases from J, the gap between germline ends came to 4 bases.

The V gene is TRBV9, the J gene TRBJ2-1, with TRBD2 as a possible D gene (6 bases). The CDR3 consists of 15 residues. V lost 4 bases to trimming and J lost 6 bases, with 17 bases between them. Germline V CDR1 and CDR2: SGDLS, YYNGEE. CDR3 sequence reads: CASSPRLGESNEQFF. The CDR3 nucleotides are TGTGCCAGCAGCCCTCGACTAGGGGAGAGCAATGAGCAGTTCTTC.

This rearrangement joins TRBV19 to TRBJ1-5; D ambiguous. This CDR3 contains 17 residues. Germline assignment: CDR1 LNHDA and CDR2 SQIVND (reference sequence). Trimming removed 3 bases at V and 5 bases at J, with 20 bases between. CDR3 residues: CASSIVVGPNGYQPQHF. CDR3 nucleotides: TGTGCCAGTAGTATCGTTGTTGGTCCGAATGGATATCAGCCCCAGCATTTT.

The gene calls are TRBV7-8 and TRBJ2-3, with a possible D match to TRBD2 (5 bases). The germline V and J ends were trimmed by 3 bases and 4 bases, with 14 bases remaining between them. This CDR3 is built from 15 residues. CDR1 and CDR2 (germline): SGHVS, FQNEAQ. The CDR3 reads CASSFSMGDADTQYF. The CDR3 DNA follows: TGTGCCAGCAGCTTTTCTATGGGAGACGCAGATACGCAGTATTTT.

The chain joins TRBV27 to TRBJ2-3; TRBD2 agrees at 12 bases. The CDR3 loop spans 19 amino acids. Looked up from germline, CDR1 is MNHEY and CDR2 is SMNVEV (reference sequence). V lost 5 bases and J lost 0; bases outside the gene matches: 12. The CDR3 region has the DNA TGTGCCAGCAGTGCCCTGGGGACTAGCGGGCCCTCTAGCACAGATACGCAGTATTTT. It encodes CASSALGTSGPSSTDTQYF.

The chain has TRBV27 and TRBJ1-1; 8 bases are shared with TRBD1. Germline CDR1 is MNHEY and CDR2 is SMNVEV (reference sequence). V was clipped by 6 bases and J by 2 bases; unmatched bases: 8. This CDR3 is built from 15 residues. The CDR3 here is CASSPGGPINTEAFF. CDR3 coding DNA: TGTGCCAGCAGCCCAGGGGGCCCTATTAACACTGAAGCTTTCTTT.

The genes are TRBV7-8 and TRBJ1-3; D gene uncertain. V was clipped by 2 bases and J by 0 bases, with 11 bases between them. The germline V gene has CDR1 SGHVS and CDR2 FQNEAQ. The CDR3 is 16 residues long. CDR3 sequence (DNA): TGTGCCAGCAGCTTAAAAGGAGAGAGCTCTGGAAACACCATATATTTT. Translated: CASSLKGESSGNTIYF. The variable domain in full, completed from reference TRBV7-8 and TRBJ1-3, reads GAGVSQSPRYKVAKRGQDVALRCDPISGHVSLFWYQQALGQGPEFLTYFQNEAQLDKSGLPSDRFFAERPEGSVSTLKIQRTQQEDSAVYLCASSLKGESSGNTIYFGEGSWLTVV.

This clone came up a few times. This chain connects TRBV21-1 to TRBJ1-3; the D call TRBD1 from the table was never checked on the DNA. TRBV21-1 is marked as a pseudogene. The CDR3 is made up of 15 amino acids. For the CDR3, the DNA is TGTGCCAGCAGCAAGAGGTACAGGGTTGGAAACACCATATATTTT. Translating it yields CASSKRYRVGNTIYF.

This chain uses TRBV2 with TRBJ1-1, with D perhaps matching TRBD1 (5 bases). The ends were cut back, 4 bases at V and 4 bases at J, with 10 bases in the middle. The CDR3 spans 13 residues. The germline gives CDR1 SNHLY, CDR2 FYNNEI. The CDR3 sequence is CASSGGVATEAFF. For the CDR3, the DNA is TGTGCCAGCAGTGGAGGGGTCGCCACTGAAGCTTTCTTT.

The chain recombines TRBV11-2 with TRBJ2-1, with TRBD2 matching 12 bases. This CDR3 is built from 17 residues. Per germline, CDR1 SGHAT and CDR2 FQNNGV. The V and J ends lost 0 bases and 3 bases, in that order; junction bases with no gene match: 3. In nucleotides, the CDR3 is TGTGCCAGCAGCTTAGAGGAGGGACTAGCGGGCTACAATGAGCAGTTCTTC. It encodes CASSLEEGLAGYNEQFF.

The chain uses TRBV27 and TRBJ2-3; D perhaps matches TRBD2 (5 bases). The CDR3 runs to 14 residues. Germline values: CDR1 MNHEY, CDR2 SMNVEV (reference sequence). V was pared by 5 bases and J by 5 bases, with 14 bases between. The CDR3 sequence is CASSPLGAGDTQYF. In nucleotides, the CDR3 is TGTGCCAGCAGTCCCCTCGGCGCGGGAGATACGCAGTATTTT.

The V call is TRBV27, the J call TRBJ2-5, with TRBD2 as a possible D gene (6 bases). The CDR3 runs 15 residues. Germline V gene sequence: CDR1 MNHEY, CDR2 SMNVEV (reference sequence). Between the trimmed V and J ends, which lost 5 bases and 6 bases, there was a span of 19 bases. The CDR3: CASSPWEAGKQTQYF. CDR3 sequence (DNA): TGTGCCAGCAGTCCCTGGGAGGCGGGGAAACAGACCCAGTACTTC.

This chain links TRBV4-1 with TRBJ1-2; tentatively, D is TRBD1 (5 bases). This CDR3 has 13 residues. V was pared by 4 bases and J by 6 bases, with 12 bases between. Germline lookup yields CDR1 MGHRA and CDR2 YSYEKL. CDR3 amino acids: CASSPGFFDGYTF. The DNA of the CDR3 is TGCGCCAGCAGCCCAGGGTTTTTTGATGGCTACACCTTC.

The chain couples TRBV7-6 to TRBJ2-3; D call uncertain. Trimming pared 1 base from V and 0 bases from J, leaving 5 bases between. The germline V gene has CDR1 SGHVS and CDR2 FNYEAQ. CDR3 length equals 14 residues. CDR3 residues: CASSLEDSTDTQYF. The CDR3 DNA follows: TGTGCCAGCAGCTTAGAGGACAGCACAGATACGCAGTATTTT.

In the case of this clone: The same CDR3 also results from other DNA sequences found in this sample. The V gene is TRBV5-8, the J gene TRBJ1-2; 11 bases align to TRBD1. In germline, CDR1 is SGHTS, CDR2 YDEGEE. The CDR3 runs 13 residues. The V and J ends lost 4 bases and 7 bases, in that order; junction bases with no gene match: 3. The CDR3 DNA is TGTGCCAGCAGCACCGGGACAGGGGGTGGCTACACCTTC. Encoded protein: CASSTGTGGGYTF. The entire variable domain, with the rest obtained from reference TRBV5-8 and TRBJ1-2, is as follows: EAGVTQSPTHLIKTRGQQATLRCSPISGHTSVYWYQQALGLGLQFLLWYDEGEERNRGNFPPRFSGRQFPNYSSELNVNALELEDSALYLCASSTGTGGGYTFGSGTRLTVV.